One and the same sample provided the 21 T cell receptor beta chains below, sequenced in a study of OX40 agonist ivuxolimab in advanced cancers. Here immunoSEQ multiplex PCR was the method, and the copy in TCRdb shows in-frame clones only, minus some. This table has over 100,000 clones, 80% to 90% appearing once. Sequences were derived from CD4+ or CD8+ T cells sorted from blood, sampled in a trial of the OX40 agonist ivuxolimab. The receptors were sampled from an adult with an advanced solid tumor such as melanoma, head and neck, liver or kidney cancer.

This chain uses TRBV5-1 with TRBJ2-5; 9 bases align to TRBD1. Trimming cost V 0 bases and J 5 bases; bases outside gene matches: 5. Germline V gene lookup returns CDR1 SGHRS and CDR2 YFSETQ. The CDR3 runs 15 residues. In DNA form, the CDR3 reads TGCGCCAGCAGCTTGGGAGGACAGGGGATGGAGACCCAGTACTTC. Protein: CASSLGGQGMETQYF.

V and J are TRBV19 and TRBJ2-7, with D uncertain. V lost 5 bases and J 0 bases, leaving 8 bases between the germline ends. Germline loops: CDR1 LNHDA, CDR2 SQIVND (reference sequence). This CDR3 is 13 amino acids long. In DNA form, the CDR3 reads TGTGCCAGTAGTTCCACCAGCTCCTACGAGCAGTACTTC. Protein sequence: CASSSTSSYEQYF. The complete variable domain, with remaining parts taken from reference TRBV19 and TRBJ2-7, reads DGGITQSPKYLFRKEGQNVTLSCEQNLNHDAMYWYRQDPGQGLRLIYYSQIVNDFQKGDIAEGYSVSREKKESFPLTVTSAQKNPTAFYLCASSSTSSYEQYFGPGTRLTVT.

The chain links TRBV10-1 to TRBJ1-3; D call uncertain. The V end lost 5 bases, the J end lost 1 base, and 9 bases lay between the germline ends. CDR3 length: 14 residues. Germline lookup yields CDR1 WNHNN and CDR2 SYGVQD (reference sequence). CDR3: CASSSTASGNTIYF. For the CDR3, the DNA is TGCGCCAGCAGTTCTACGGCTTCTGGAAACACCATATATTTT.

CDR3 sequence reads: CASSVEATPHGYTF. CDR3 coding DNA: TGTGCCAGCAGCGTAGAAGCGACCCCTCACGGCTACACCTTC. This chain links TRBV9 with TRBJ1-2; D is unclear. CDR3 length: 14 residues. Deletions cut 0 bases from V and 8 bases from J, with 14 bases between. The germline V gene has CDR1 SGDLS and CDR2 YYNGEE.

V is TRBV5-1 and J is TRBJ2-1; TRBD2 agrees at 8 bases. CDR1 and CDR2 (germline): SGHRS, YFSETQ. The CDR3 spans 17 residues. V dropped 3 bases and J dropped 6; count of bases not matched to a gene: 14. The CDR3 loop reads CASSWGRSGGSLNEQFF. The CDR3 bases are TGCGCCAGCAGCTGGGGGCGGAGCGGGGGCTCCCTCAATGAGCAGTTCTTC.

The V call is TRBV7-8, the J call TRBJ1-4; 7 bases are shared with TRBD1. The V segment lost 5 bases and the J segment 0 bases; nucleotides outside the gene matches: 3. The CDR3 runs to 15 residues. Germline CDR1 reads SGHVS; CDR2 reads FQNEAQ. CDR3: CASSQGGATNEKLFF. The DNA of the CDR3 is TGTGCCAGCAGCCAGGGGGGGGCAACTAATGAAAAACTGTTTTTT. Together with reference TRBV7-8 and TRBJ1-4, the CDR3 gives the full variable domain: GAGVSQSPRYKVAKRGQDVALRCDPISGHVSLFWYQQALGQGPEFLTYFQNEAQLDKSGLPSDRFFAERPEGSVSTLKIQRTQQEDSAVYLCASSQGGATNEKLFFGSGTQLSVL.

This clone was counted only a few times. The chain carries TRBV18 and TRBJ1-5; possibly TRBD1 for D (6 bases). The CDR3 sequence is 13 residues long. CDR1 and CDR2 (germline): KGHSH, LQKENI. V lost 6 bases to trimming and J lost 4 bases, with 10 bases between them. Here the CDR3 reads CASSPDRNQPQHF. CDR3 coding DNA: TGTGCCAGCTCCCCCGACAGGAATCAGCCCCAGCATTTT.

The chain joins TRBV7-8 to TRBJ1-6; no clear D gene. Trimming stripped 2 bases from V and 4 bases from J, with 6 bases between. The CDR3 is 14 amino acids. Germline CDR1 and CDR2: SGHVS and FQNEAQ. CDR3 bases: TGTGCCAGCAGCTTACAAATTTATAATTCACCCCTCCACTTT. Translated, it gives CASSLQIYNSPLHF.

V is TRBV30 and J is TRBJ1-5; possible D gene TRBD1, 5 bases. With 0 bases removed from V and 5 bases from J, the gap between germline ends came to 14 bases. CDR3 length: 15 residues. Germline lookup yields CDR1 GTSNPN and CDR2 SVGIG (reference sequence). CDR3 DNA: TGTGCCTGGAGTGTGGGAGGGACTAGTTATCAGCCCCAGCATTTT. It codes for CAWSVGGTSYQPQHF.

The chain uses TRBV4-3 and TRBJ2-5, with TRBD2 identical over 13 bases. CDR1 is LGHNA, CDR2 YSLEER, per germline. Trimming at V came to 1 base and at J to 5 bases, leaving 7 bases not matched to a gene. The length of the CDR3 is 17 residues. CDR3 DNA sequence: TGCGCCAGCAGCCAAGGGGGGGGACTAGCGGGGTCTGAGACCCAGTACTTC. Its protein product is CASSQGGGLAGSETQYF.

The J gene is TRBJ1-2, the V gene TRBV28; D unresolved. Germline V gene lookup returns CDR1 MDHEN and CDR2 SYDVKM. The CDR3 runs to 11 residues. CDR3 in amino acids: CAVRADYGYTF. CDR3 nucleotide sequence: TGTGCGGTGAGGGCGGACTATGGCTACACCTTC.

This chain links TRBV9 with TRBJ2-2; D unresolved. Germline CDR1 and CDR2: SGDLS and YYNGEE. The germline V and J ends were trimmed by 4 bases and 6 bases, with 10 bases remaining between them. The CDR3 is 13 residues long. The CDR3 here is CASSFSGAGELFF. The CDR3 nucleotides are TGTGCCAGCAGCTTTTCTGGGGCCGGGGAGCTGTTTTTT.

This clone was detected only a few times. The same CDR3 is also encoded by other DNA sequences in this sample. The chain joins TRBV18 to TRBJ1-6, with TRBD1 matching over 7 bases. The CDR3 extends over 16 amino acids. V was pared by 6 bases and J by 0 bases, with 5 bases of the junction left unmatched. Germline CDR1 and CDR2: KGHSH and LQKENI. Written as DNA, the CDR3 is TGTGCCAGCTCCCAGGGACAGAGCTCCTATAATTCACCCCTCCACTTT. Amino acid sequence: CASSQGQSSYNSPLHF.

The CDR3 loop reads CASKTQGVAFF. The CDR3 nucleotides are TGTGCCAGCAAGACGCAGGGCGTAGCTTTCTTT. V and J are TRBV6-5 and TRBJ1-1, with a tentative D call TRBD1 (5 bases). CDR1 and CDR2 from the germline V gene are MNHEY and SVGAGI. The CDR3 sequence is 11 residues long. V was cut by 7 bases and J by 10 bases, with 13 bases left in between.

This rearrangement joins TRBV6-6 to TRBJ1-5; 8 bases fit TRBD1. The length of the CDR3 is 13 residues. Germline loops: CDR1 MNHNY, CDR2 SVGAGI (reference sequence). CDR3 DNA sequence: TGTGACAAGGACAGGGATAGCAATCAGCCCCAGCATTTT. Encoded protein: CDKDRDSNQPQHF.

The V call is TRBV10-3, the J call TRBJ2-6; no reliable D call. The CDR3 is 14 amino acids. Germline CDR1 ENHRY, CDR2 SYGVKD. V was shortened by 3 bases and J by 2 bases, with 5 bases between the two germline ends. The CDR3 nucleotides are TGTGCCATCAGTGATGACCCTGGGGCCAACGTCCTGACTTTC. It is translated as CAISDDPGANVLTF.

As concerns this clone: A read error may account for a junction end that differs from germline. J is TRBJ2-7 and V is TRBV11-2; a possible D gene is TRBD2 (6 bases). Per germline, CDR1 SGHAT and CDR2 FQNNGV. The CDR3 totals 14 residues. The CDR3 reads CASSQTRSSYGQYF. DNA of the CDR3: TGTGCCAGCAGCCAGACTAGGAGCTCCTACGGGCAGTACTTC.

V and J are TRBV28 and TRBJ2-1; maybe TRBD1 (6 bases). CDR1 and CDR2 (germline): MDHEN, SYDVKM. This CDR3 spans 19 amino acids. Deletions cut 7 bases from V and 0 bases from J, with 25 bases between. The CDR3 DNA is TGTGCCAGCATTGGTTGGGTCAGACAGGCCGAGAGCTCCTACAATGAGCAGTTCTTC. Translation gives CASIGWVRQAESSYNEQFF.

The chain joins TRBV7-2 to TRBJ1-2, with a tentative D call TRBD1 (6 bases). With 1 base removed from V and 8 bases from J, the gap between germline ends came to 23 bases. The CDR3 contains 17 residues. CDR1 is SGHTA and CDR2 is FQGNSA in the germline V gene. The CDR3 DNA reads as TGTGCCAGCAGCTTAGAAGGGGGTAGGGTAAGAGGGAAGGGCTACACCTTC. It translates to CASSLEGGRVRGKGYTF.

The chain links TRBV5-5 to TRBJ2-3; the D is unclear. With 5 bases removed from V and 1 base from J, the gap between germline ends came to 11 bases. CDR3 length: 14 residues. Germline assignment: CDR1 SGHKS and CDR2 YYEKEE (reference sequence). The DNA of the CDR3 is TGTGCCAGCAGACCCGGCACTGGCACAGATACGCAGTATTTT. Translated, it gives CASRPGTGTDTQYF.

The V and J genes are TRBV6-5 and TRBJ2-2; the match to TRBD1 covers 8 bases. The CDR3 covers 15 residues. Germline CDR1 reads MNHEY; CDR2 reads SVGAGI. Trimming took 5 bases from V and 3 from J; bases not matched to a gene: 5. The CDR3: CASSRGQVDTGELFF. CDR3 in DNA: TGTGCCAGCAGTAGGGGACAGGTCGACACCGGGGAGCTGTTTTTT.